Presented here are 10 T cell receptor beta chains from one specimen sequenced in a study of tumor and adjacent non-tumor tissue in lung cancer. TCRbeta libraries were built with three rounds of nested PCR, modified from ARM-PCR. TCRdb ran MiXCR on the multiplex PCR reads and lists one entry per CDR3 protein. The sample contains 91,000 or so distinct CDR3 sequences, approximately 65% of which appear only once. The template was RNA from unsorted bulk tissue. The sample consisted of lung tumor tissue. These receptors were taken from a man in his fifties or sixties with non-small cell lung cancer.

In regard to this clonotype: In this CDR3 the conserved last residue, phenylalanine or tryptophan, is missing, so a read error is likely. The chain joins TRBV29-1 to TRBJ2-2; either TRBD1 or TRBD2 may fit D (5 bases each). In germline, CDR1 is SQVTM, CDR2 ANQGSEA. The CDR3 totals 14 residues. CDR3 coding DNA: TGCAGTGTTTTCTCGCTAGGGACCACCGGGGAGCTGTTTATT. Its protein product is CSVFSLGTTGELFI.

On this clonotype itself: Because the CDR3 is missing its conserved closing phenylalanine or tryptophan, this is likely a read error. The DNA is omitted, as the CDR3 cannot be located on it reliably, and the CDR3 follows TCRdb's listing. This rearrangement joins TRBV5-1 to TRBJ1-2; no DNA check was done on the table's D call, TRBD1. Inclusive of both ends, the CDR3 amounts to 14 amino acids. The V gene's germline CDR1 is SGHRS and CDR2 YFSETQ. CDR3 sequence reads: CASSQGDSNYGFTY.

As concerns this clonotype: One junction end does not reproduce the germline sequence, and a read error may be involved. The V call is TRBV7-8, the J call TRBJ2-7; D not resolved. The CDR3 runs to 15 residues. The germline V gene has CDR1 SGHVS and CDR2 FQNEAQ. The CDR3 reads CPSSFVGMRVNEQYF. In DNA, the CDR3 is TGTCCCAGCAGCTTCGTGGGCATGAGAGTCAACGAGCAGTACTTC.

Turning to this clonotype: This may be a read error: a much more frequent sequence differs by one nucleotide. V and J are TRBV5-8 and TRBJ2-1; D ambiguous. The V and J ends lost 2 bases and 1 base respectively, with 10 bases between them. The CDR3 is 15 residues long. Germline loops: CDR1 SGHTS, CDR2 YDEGEE. The CDR3 here is CASSLQWASYNEQFF. CDR3 DNA: TGTGCCAGCAGCTTACAGTGGGCTTCCTACAATGAGCAGTTCTTC.

With regard to this clonotype: In this CDR3 the conserved last residue, phenylalanine or tryptophan, is missing, so a read error is likely. Because the CDR3's place on the DNA is in doubt, the DNA is left out and the CDR3 is given as listed by TCRdb. The chain combines TRBV20-1 with TRBJ1-2. Germline CDR1 reads DFQATT; CDR2 reads SNEGSKA (reference sequence). The CDR3 numbers 12 amino acids, ends counted. Here the CDR3 reads CSAWTGRIWLHL.

A remark on this clonotype: This CDR3 fails to terminate in the conserved phenylalanine or tryptophan, so it likely reflects a read error. It is unclear where the CDR3 begins or ends on the DNA, so no DNA is shown, and the CDR3 is as TCRdb lists it. V is TRBV11-1 and J is TRBJ2-7; the DNA was not used to check the table's D call, TRBD2. Germline-derived CDR1 and CDR2 are SGHAT and FQDESV (reference sequence). The CDR3 is 17 residues long, counting both termini. CDR3 region: CASSYYSGTSGACERYS.

About this clonotype: At one end, the junction sequence differs from germline, possibly due to a read error. This sequence joins TRBV6-5 and TRBJ2-5; 9 nucleotides align to TRBD2. The CDR3 covers 17 residues. Germline V gene sequence: CDR1 MNHEY, CDR2 SVGAGI. CDR3 residues: CASGCGGGTQLQGTQYF. CDR3 coding DNA: TGTGCCAGCGGTTGCGGGGGGGGGACCCAACTTCAAGGGACCCAGTACTTC.

The chain combines TRBV4-1 with TRBJ1-2; the D is unclear. This CDR3 is 17 amino acids long. The V and J ends lost 1 base and 3 bases respectively, with 18 bases between them. Looked up from germline, CDR1 is MGHRA and CDR2 is YSYEKL. The CDR3 nucleotides read TGCGCCAGCAGCCAAGTTAACAGCGTTGAGGCCTACTATGGCTACACCTTC. Its protein is CASSQVNSVEAYYGYTF.

This chain joins TRBV5-6 and TRBJ2-3; D remains unclear. Germline V lookup: CDR1 SGHDT, CDR2 YYEEEE. The CDR3 is made up of 14 amino acids. Trimming removed 4 bases from V and 2 bases from J, with 11 bases in between. CDR3 DNA: TGTGCCAGCAGCCTGACTCGGCACACAGATACGCAGTATTTT. Protein: CASSLTRHTDTQYF. Together with reference TRBV5-6 and TRBJ2-3, the CDR3 gives the full variable domain: DAGVTQSPTHLIKTRGQQVTLRCSPKSGHDTVSWYQQALGQGPQFIFQYYEEEERQRGNFPDRFSGHQFPNYSSELNVNALLLGDSALYLCASSLTRHTDTQYFGPGTRLTVL.

The rearrangement links TRBV12-3 or TRBV12-4 to TRBJ2-7; no clear D. The CDR3 runs 13 residues. Trimming stripped 6 bases from V and 4 bases from J, with 13 bases between. In DNA, the CDR3 is TGTGCCAGCAGCCTCAACCAAGGGTACGAGCAGTACTTC. Translation: CASSLNQGYEQYF.